This T cell receptor beta chain was retrieved from a study of T-cell memory formation after mild COVID-19. Whole-study context: Largely donor-specific sequence clusters came from a couple of donors. Study-level results: CD4+ clones that contracted lay mainly in CM and EM; CD8+ ones lay in EMRA. Within pre-infection memory, some responding clones were found, suggesting cross-reactive memory joined.

5'RACE primed from the constant segment yielded TCR alpha and TCR beta cDNA libraries bearing sample barcodes and UMIs. TCRdb analysed the 5' RACE reads with MiXCR anew, one entry per CDR3 protein. The repertoire holds over 30,000 distinct CDR3 sequences, with over 9.5% as singletons. This CDR3 region has 13 residues. The germline gives CDR1 KGHDR, CDR2 SFDVKD. Trimming removed 0 bases at V and 3 bases at J, with 3 bases between. This clonotype was detected ten times or more. Its antigen is not known. The chain couples TRBV24-1 to TRBJ2-3; D gene uncertain. Sequenced sample: PBMCs or a T cell subset sorted from them (not recorded which). This TCR was sampled from a man in his late teens or twenties who had mild COVID-19 (a few samples of this study predate the infection). Cell type and time point are not known. The CDR3 is CATSDLVTDTQYF. The CDR3 nucleotides read TGTGCCACCAGTGATTTGGTTACAGATACGCAGTATTTT.